These 28 T cell receptor beta chains originate from one sample sequenced in a study of T cell clones after liver transplantation (dated by TCRdb to about 2019). Library method: the immunoSEQ multiplex PCR assay. As stored in TCRdb, this immuneACCESS dataset retains in-frame rearrangements with V and J assigned. A fraction of the clones does not appear; measured against another copy, unresolved V genes explain less than half of the discrepancy, and the remainder lacks a known reason. Counted in this sample were 68,000 or so clones; around 92% of them appeared once. Jointly, the top ten make up more than 0.85% of the sample. Here the sequenced sample was CD4+ T cells from blood, taken less than 28 months after liver transplant. The origin of the receptors is a human patient who received a liver transplant. In transplant recipients, some T cells may be of donor rather than host origin.

The chain carries TRBV19 and TRBJ1-1; no firm D call. V was pared by 5 bases and J by 1 base, with 11 bases between. This CDR3 region has 14 residues. Germline-derived CDR1 and CDR2 are LNHDA and SQIVND (reference sequence). The CDR3 nucleotides are TGTGCCAGTAGTCGCCAGGTCACGAACACTGAAGCTTTCTTT. This gives the protein CASSRQVTNTEAFF.

The J gene is TRBJ1-5, the V gene TRBV6-1; 9 nucleotides agree with TRBD1. The germline V gene has CDR1 MNHNS and CDR2 SASEGT. CDR3 length: 14 amino acids. The V gene end was trimmed by 4 bases and the J gene end by 10 bases; junction bases not matched to a gene: 8. The CDR3 DNA is TGTGCCAGCAGTGGCCGGGACAGGGTGAGCCCCCAGCATTTT. Translating gives CASSGRDRVSPQHF.

The chain joins TRBV5-1 to TRBJ2-7, with unresolved D. Trimming left V 0 bases short and J 0 bases short, with 10 bases between. This CDR3 is built from 15 residues. CDR1 is SGHRS and CDR2 is YFSETQ in the germline V gene. CDR3 in amino acids: CASSLDGSLSYEQYF. CDR3 DNA sequence: TGCGCCAGCAGCTTGGACGGCAGCCTCTCCTACGAGCAGTACTTC.

This chain uses TRBV29-1 with TRBJ2-1; D gene unclear. CDR1 is SQVTM, CDR2 ANQGSEA, per germline. CDR3 length equals 12 residues. Trimming took 6 bases from V and 7 from J, leaving 13 bases between them. The chain's CDR3 is CSVSDPGNEQFF. The CDR3 DNA reads as TGCAGCGTCTCCGACCCGGGTAATGAGCAGTTCTTC.

This chain joins TRBV7-2 and TRBJ2-7, with 9 bases that match TRBD2. In germline, CDR1 is SGHTA, CDR2 FQGNSA. The CDR3 length is 16 residues. Unmatched junction bases numbered 15, after V lost 6 bases and J lost 6 bases. The CDR3 bases are TGTGCCAGCAGTAAAAGCGGGAGGCGCCTACCCAGCGAGCAGTACTTC. Translated, it gives CASSKSGRRLPSEQYF.

The chain uses TRBV2 and TRBJ2-3; 8 bases are shared with TRBD1. The trim removed 7 bases at V and 5 bases at J, leaving 2 bases unmatched. There are 12 residues in the CDR3. CDR1 SNHLY and CDR2 FYNNEI come from the germline V gene. This CDR3 is CASKQGGDTQYF. The DNA of the CDR3 is TGTGCCAGCAAACAGGGGGGAGATACGCAGTATTTT.

The V gene is TRBV5-6, the J gene TRBJ2-3; tentatively, D is TRBD1 (6 bases). The CDR3 has 12 amino acids. Between the trimmed V and J ends, which lost 5 bases and 4 bases, there was a span of 8 bases. Per germline, CDR1 SGHDT and CDR2 YYEEEE. The CDR3, as DNA: TGTGCCAGCAGACCAGGGGCAGATACGCAGTATTTT. It specifies CASRPGADTQYF. Based on the CDR3 plus reference TRBV5-6 and TRBJ2-3, the full variable domain is DAGVTQSPTHLIKTRGQQVTLRCSPKSGHDTVSWYQQALGQGPQFIFQYYEEEERQRGNFPDRFSGHQFPNYSSELNVNALLLGDSALYLCASRPGADTQYFGPGTRLTVL.

The rearrangement links TRBV6-6 to TRBJ2-2; the D gene is possibly TRBD2 (6 bases). CDR3 length: 13 residues. The germline V gene encodes CDR1 MNHNY and CDR2 SVGAGI (reference sequence). Trimming removed 6 bases at V and 5 bases at J, with 10 bases between. DNA for the CDR3: TGTGCCAGCAGACCGACTAGGACCGGGGAGCTGTTTTTT. Translating it yields CASRPTRTGELFF.

This clone was observed a single time. The V and J genes are TRBV30 and TRBJ1-1, with no clear D. The V and J ends lost 4 bases and 1 base respectively, with 10 bases between them. Germline values: CDR1 GTSNPN, CDR2 SVGIG (reference sequence). The CDR3 totals 13 residues. The CDR3 sequence: CAWKRGTNTEAFF. The CDR3 DNA reads as TGTGCCTGGAAGCGGGGAACGAACACTGAAGCTTTCTTT.

The chain joins TRBV7-2 to TRBJ1-1; 7 bases agree with TRBD1. This CDR3 region has 15 residues. Trimming removed 2 bases from V and 1 base from J; junction bases left unmatched: 4. The germline V gene has CDR1 SGHTA and CDR2 FQGNSA. The CDR3 spells CASSLSRTGNTEAFF. The DNA for the CDR3 is TGTGCCAGCAGCTTATCCCGGACAGGGAACACTGAAGCTTTCTTT.

The chain uses TRBV11-3 and TRBJ1-1, with D unresolved. Trimming removed 3 bases from V and 5 bases from J, with 13 bases in between. The CDR3 extends over 14 amino acids. Germline V gives CDR1 SGHNT, CDR2 YENEEA. CDR3 DNA sequence: TGTGCCAGCAGCTTTTTGACGGGAGGAACTGAAGCTTTCTTT. It is translated as CASSFLTGGTEAFF.

The chain is built from TRBV2 and TRBJ2-5; D might be TRBD2 (5 bases). The CDR3 consists of 13 residues. Germline lookup yields CDR1 SNHLY and CDR2 FYNNEI. Deletions cut 0 bases from V and 3 bases from J, with 5 bases between. The CDR3 region is CASSEAGEETQYF. In nucleotides, the CDR3 is TGTGCCAGCAGTGAAGCGGGAGAAGAGACCCAGTACTTC.

The chain links TRBV2 to TRBJ2-1; 11 bases agree with TRBD2. J lost 4 bases, V lost 5 bases, and 4 bases had no gene match. Per germline, CDR1 SNHLY and CDR2 FYNNEI. The CDR3 sequence is 15 residues long. CDR3 bases: TGTGCCAGCAGTAGGACTAGCGGGCCTTACAATGAGCAGTTCTTC. Protein sequence: CASSRTSGPYNEQFF.

This chain connects TRBV29-1 to TRBJ2-4; 8 nucleotides match TRBD1. Germline V lookup: CDR1 SQVTM, CDR2 ANQGSEA. Trimming at V came to 1 base and at J to 3 bases, leaving 8 bases not matched to a gene. The CDR3 contains 16 residues. The CDR3 coding sequence is TGCAGCGTTGAAGGACGTGGACAGGGAGGCAAAAACATTCAGTACTTC. Translated, it gives CSVEGRGQGGKNIQYF.

The rearrangement links TRBV7-2 to TRBJ1-3, with no clear D. The germline V and J ends were trimmed by 5 bases and 4 bases, with 15 bases remaining between them. The CDR3 has 15 residues. CDR1 is SGHTA and CDR2 is FQGNSA in the germline V gene. The CDR3 region is CASSPLRTKGNTIYF. CDR3 coding DNA: TGTGCCAGCAGCCCCCTCCGAACTAAAGGAAACACCATATATTTT.

The gene calls are TRBV28 and TRBJ2-3, with 7 bases that match TRBD1. Germline assignment: CDR1 MDHEN and CDR2 SYDVKM. This CDR3 is 15 amino acids long. The junction had 5 bases not matched to a gene; V was cut back by 5 bases and J by 0 bases. The chain's CDR3 is CASSQLQGSTDTQYF. CDR3 coding DNA: TGTGCCAGCAGTCAGTTACAGGGGAGCACAGATACGCAGTATTTT.

This chain joins TRBV4-3 and TRBJ1-1; D remains ambiguous. Germline lookup yields CDR1 LGHNA and CDR2 YSLEER. V was trimmed by 0 bases and J by 2 bases, leaving 13 bases between them. This CDR3 comprises 16 residues. The CDR3 DNA sequence: TGCGCCAGCAGCCAAGATAGGACCAGACTTAACACTGAAGCTTTCTTT. It is translated as CASSQDRTRLNTEAFF.

The chain carries TRBV29-1 and TRBJ2-5; D tentatively reads TRBD1 or TRBD2 (6 bases each). The V end was cut by 7 bases, the J end by 2 bases, with 17 bases between. CDR3 length: 14 residues. Germline V gene sequence: CDR1 SQVTM, CDR2 ANQGSEA. For the CDR3, the DNA is TGCAGCGCCACTTTTGGGGGGCAGCAAGAGACCCAGTACTTC. It yields the protein CSATFGGQQETQYF.

The rearrangement joins TRBV2 to TRBJ2-7; D is possibly TRBD1 (5 bases). Germline V gives CDR1 SNHLY, CDR2 FYNNEI. Trimming removed 0 bases at V and 3 bases at J, with 12 bases between. The CDR3 totals 15 residues. The CDR3 is CASSEAPGAHYEQYF. For the CDR3, the DNA is TGTGCCAGCAGTGAAGCGCCTGGGGCCCACTACGAGCAGTACTTC. Looking up the rest from reference TRBV2 and TRBJ2-7 gives the full variable domain: EPEVTQTPSHQVTQMGQEVILRCVPISNHLYFYWYRQILGQKVEFLVSFYNNEISEKSEIFDDQFSVERPDGSNFTLKIRSTKLEDSAMYFCASSEAPGAHYEQYFGPGTRLTVT.

V is TRBV7-7 and J is TRBJ2-3, with 14 bases that match TRBD2. Trimming removed 5 bases from V and 4 bases from J; junction bases left unmatched: 2. The CDR3 consists of 15 residues. Germline lookup yields CDR1 SSHAT and CDR2 FNYEAQ (reference sequence). CDR3 nucleotides: TGTGCCAGCAGCAAGGGACTAGCGGGAGCAGATACGCAGTATTTT. This codes for CASSKGLAGADTQYF.

The chain is built from TRBV7-2 and TRBJ2-1; D is uncertain. This CDR3 has 13 residues. V was trimmed by 5 bases and J by 4 bases, leaving 9 bases between them. The V gene's germline CDR1 is SGHTA and CDR2 FQGNSA. CDR3 DNA: TGTGCCAGCAGCCCAAGGCCATACAATGAGCAGTTCTTC. This encodes CASSPRPYNEQFF.

The chain recombines TRBV5-1 with TRBJ2-3; D call uncertain. Germline loops: CDR1 SGHRS, CDR2 YFSETQ. V lost 2 bases and J 2 bases, leaving 18 bases between the germline ends. The length of the CDR3 is 17 residues. In nucleotides, the CDR3 is TGCGCCAGCAGCTTATTGGCGGAACCCCTAACCACAGATACGCAGTATTTT. The encoded protein is CASSLLAEPLTTDTQYF.

This rearrangement joins TRBV6-5 to TRBJ2-5, with D perhaps matching TRBD1 (5 bases). Germline V gives CDR1 MNHEY, CDR2 SVGAGI. CDR3 length: 15 amino acids. V dropped 0 bases and J dropped 3 bases, with 11 bases sitting between them. CDR3 DNA sequence: TGTGCCAGCAGTTACTCGAGGATCAGGGAAGAGACCCAGTACTTC. Translated: CASSYSRIREETQYF.

The chain joins TRBV6-4 to TRBJ2-3, with 10 bases lining up with TRBD2. The CDR3 spans 23 residues. Germline V CDR1 and CDR2: MRHNA, SNTAGT. Trimming at V came to 2 bases and at J to 1 base, leaving 24 bases not matched to a gene. The CDR3 DNA sequence: TGTGCCAGCAGTGACCCGATGAATAGAAAGCGGGAGGGTTACGTAATCGGCACAGATACGCAGTATTTT. Its translation is CASSDPMNRKREGYVIGTDTQYF.

V usage is TRBV7-8 and J usage is TRBJ2-7; D not resolved. Germline CDR1 is SGHVS and CDR2 is FQNEAQ. There are 14 residues in the CDR3. The V gene lost 5 bases and the J gene lost 0 bases, with 11 bases spanning the gap. As DNA, the CDR3 is TGTGCCAGCAGCGCCCAGGCCTCCTCCTACGAGCAGTACTTC. Its translation is CASSAQASSYEQYF.

The chain couples TRBV28 to TRBJ2-3; TRBD1 might be the D (6 bases). Looked up from germline, CDR1 is MDHEN and CDR2 is SYDVKM. Trimming took off 3 bases at V and 3 bases at J, with 22 bases between the two ends. The CDR3 totals 18 residues. CDR3: CASSFPPTGYKLTDTQYF. CDR3 in DNA: TGTGCCAGCAGTTTCCCTCCGACAGGTTACAAGTTGACAGATACGCAGTATTTT.

The genes are TRBV28 and TRBJ2-7, with D unclear. Trimming pared 5 bases from V and 3 bases from J, leaving 17 bases between. The length of the CDR3 is 15 residues. Germline values: CDR1 MDHEN, CDR2 SYDVKM. The CDR3 region has the DNA TGTGCCAGCAGTAGCCTGGCCGGTTCCATCTACGAGCAGTACTTC. Amino acids: CASSSLAGSIYEQYF. Using reference TRBV28 and TRBJ2-7 for the parts outside the CDR3, the full variable domain is DVKVTQSSRYLVKRTGEKVFLECVQDMDHENMFWYRQDPGLGLRLIYFSYDVKMKEKGDIPEGYSVSREKKERFSLILESASTNQTSMYLCASSSLAGSIYEQYFGPGTRLTVT.

The genes are TRBV18 and TRBJ2-1, with TRBD2 matching over 9 bases. The CDR3 spans 15 residues. The germline gives CDR1 KGHSH, CDR2 LQKENI. V lost 6 bases and J lost 7; bases outside the gene matches: 10. Written as DNA, the CDR3 is TGTGCCAGCTCTCTAGCGGGAAACGCGGGGAATGAGCAGTTCTTC. This sequence encodes CASSLAGNAGNEQFF.